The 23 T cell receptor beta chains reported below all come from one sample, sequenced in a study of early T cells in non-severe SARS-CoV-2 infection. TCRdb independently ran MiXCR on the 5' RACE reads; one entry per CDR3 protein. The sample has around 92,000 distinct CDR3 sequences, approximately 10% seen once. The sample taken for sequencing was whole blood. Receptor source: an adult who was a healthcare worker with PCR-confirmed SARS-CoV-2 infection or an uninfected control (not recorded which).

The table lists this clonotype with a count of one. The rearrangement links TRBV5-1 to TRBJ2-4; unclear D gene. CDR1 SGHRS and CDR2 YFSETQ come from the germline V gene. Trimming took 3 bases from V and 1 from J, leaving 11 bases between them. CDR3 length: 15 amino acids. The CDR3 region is CASSSIVGAKNIQYF. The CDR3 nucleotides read TGCGCCAGCAGCTCGATCGTGGGGGCCAAAAACATTCAGTACTTC.

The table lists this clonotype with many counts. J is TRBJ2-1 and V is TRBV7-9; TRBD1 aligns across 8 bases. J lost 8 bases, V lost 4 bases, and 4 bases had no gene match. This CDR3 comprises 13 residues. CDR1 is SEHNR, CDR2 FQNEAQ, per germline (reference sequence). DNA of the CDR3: TGTGCCAGCAGCTGGGACAGGTATGATGAGCAGTTCTTC. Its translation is CASSWDRYDEQFF.

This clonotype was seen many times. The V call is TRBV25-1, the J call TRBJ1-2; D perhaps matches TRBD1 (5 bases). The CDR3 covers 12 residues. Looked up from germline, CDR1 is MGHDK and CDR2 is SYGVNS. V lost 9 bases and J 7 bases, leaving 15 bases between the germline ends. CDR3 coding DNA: TGTGCCAGTACGGACATAATGGGTGGCTACACCTTC. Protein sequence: CASTDIMGGYTF.

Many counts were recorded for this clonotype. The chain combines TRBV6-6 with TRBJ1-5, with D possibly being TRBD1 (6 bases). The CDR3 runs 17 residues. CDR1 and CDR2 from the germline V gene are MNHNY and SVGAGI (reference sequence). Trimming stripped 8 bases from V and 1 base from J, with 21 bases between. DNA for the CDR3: TGTGCCAGCGTTCCCTGGGGTTTACAGGGAAGCAATCAGCCCCAGCATTTT. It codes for CASVPWGLQGSNQPQHF.

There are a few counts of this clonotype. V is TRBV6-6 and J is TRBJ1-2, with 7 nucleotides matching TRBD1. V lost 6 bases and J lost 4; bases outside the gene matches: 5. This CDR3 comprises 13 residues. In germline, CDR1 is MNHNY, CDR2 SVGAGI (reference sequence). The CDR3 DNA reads TGTGCCAGCAGGGGACAGCTTCGCTATGGCTACACCTTC. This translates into CASRGQLRYGYTF.

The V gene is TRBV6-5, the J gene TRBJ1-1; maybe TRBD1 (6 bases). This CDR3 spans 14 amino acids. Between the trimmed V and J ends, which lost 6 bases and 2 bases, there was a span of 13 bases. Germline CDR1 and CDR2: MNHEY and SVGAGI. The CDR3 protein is CASRKPRGNTEAFF. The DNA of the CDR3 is TGTGCCAGCAGAAAACCCAGGGGAAACACTGAAGCTTTCTTT.

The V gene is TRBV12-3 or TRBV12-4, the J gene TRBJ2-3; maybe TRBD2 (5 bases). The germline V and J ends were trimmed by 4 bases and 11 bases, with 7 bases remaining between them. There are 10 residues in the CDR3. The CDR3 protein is CASSSAGQYF. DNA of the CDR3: TGTGCCAGCAGTTCGGCGGGGCAGTATTTT.

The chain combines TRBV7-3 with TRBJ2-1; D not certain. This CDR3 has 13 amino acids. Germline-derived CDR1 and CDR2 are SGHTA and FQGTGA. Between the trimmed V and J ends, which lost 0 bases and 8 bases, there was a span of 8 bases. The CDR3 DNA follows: TGTGCCAGCAGCTTAACTAGCCTGGATGAGCAGTTCTTC. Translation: CASSLTSLDEQFF.

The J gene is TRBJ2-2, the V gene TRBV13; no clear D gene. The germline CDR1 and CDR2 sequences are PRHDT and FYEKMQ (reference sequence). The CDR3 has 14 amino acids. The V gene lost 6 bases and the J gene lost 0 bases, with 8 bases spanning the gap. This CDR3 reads CASRLRTNTGELFF. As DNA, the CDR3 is TGTGCCAGCAGGCTTAGGACGAACACCGGGGAGCTGTTTTTT.

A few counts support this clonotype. The CDR3 DNA reads as TGTGCCAGCAGTTACGGAGCGGGCTCGAACACCGGGGAGCTGTTTTTT. This gives the protein CASSYGAGSNTGELFF. J is TRBJ2-2 and V is TRBV6-5; D might be TRBD2 (6 bases). CDR1 is MNHEY, CDR2 SVGAGI, per germline. The CDR3 has 16 amino acids. V dropped 2 bases and J dropped 0 bases, with 10 bases sitting between them.

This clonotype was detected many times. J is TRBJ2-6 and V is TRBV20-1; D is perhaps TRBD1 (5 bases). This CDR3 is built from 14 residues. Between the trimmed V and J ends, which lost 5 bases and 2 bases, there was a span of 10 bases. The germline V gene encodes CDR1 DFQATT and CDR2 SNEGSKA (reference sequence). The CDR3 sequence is CSAQGLAGANVLTF. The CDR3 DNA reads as TGCAGTGCTCAGGGCCTAGCTGGGGCCAACGTCCTGACTTTC.

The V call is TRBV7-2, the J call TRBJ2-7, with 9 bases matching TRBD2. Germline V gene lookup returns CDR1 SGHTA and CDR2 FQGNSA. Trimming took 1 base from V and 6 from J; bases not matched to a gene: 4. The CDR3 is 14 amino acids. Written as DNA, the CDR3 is TGTGCCAGCAGCTTAGGACTAGCGGCCCCCGAGCAGTACTTC. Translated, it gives CASSLGLAAPEQYF.

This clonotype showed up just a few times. The CDR3 DNA is TGTGCCAGCGCAACTAGCGGGAGACGACAAGAGACCCAGTACTTC. It is translated as CASATSGRRQETQYF. The chain is built from TRBV27 and TRBJ2-5; TRBD2 matches at 11 bases. This CDR3 has 15 residues. The junction had 7 bases not matched to a gene; V was cut back by 8 bases and J by 2 bases. Germline lookup yields CDR1 MNHEY and CDR2 SMNVEV (reference sequence).

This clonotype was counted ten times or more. The CDR3: CASKNGYSGANVLTF. The CDR3 bases are TGTGCCAGTAAGAACGGCTACTCTGGGGCCAACGTCCTGACTTTC. This sequence joins TRBV19 and TRBJ2-6; unclear D gene. The germline V gene has CDR1 LNHDA and CDR2 SQIVND (reference sequence). The CDR3 is made up of 15 amino acids. The ends were cut back, 7 bases at V and 0 bases at J, with 10 bases in the middle.

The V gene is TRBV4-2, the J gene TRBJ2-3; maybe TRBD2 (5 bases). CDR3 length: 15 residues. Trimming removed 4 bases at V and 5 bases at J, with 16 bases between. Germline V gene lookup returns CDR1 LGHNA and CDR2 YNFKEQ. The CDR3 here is CASSLPLTGLDTQYF. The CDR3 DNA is TGTGCCAGCAGCCTCCCTCTGACGGGATTAGATACGCAGTATTTT.

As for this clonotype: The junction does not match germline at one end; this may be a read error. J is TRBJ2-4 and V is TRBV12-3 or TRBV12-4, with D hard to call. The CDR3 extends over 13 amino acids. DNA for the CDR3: TGTGCCAACAGTGCCAGCGCCAAAAACATTCAGTACTTC. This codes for CANSASAKNIQYF.

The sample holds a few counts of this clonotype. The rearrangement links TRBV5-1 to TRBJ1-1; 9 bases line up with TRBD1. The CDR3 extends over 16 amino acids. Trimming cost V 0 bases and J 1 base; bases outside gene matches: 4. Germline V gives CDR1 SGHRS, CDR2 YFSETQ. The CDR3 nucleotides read TGCGCCAGCAGCTTGGGGACAGGGGCAAGGAACACTGAAGCTTTCTTT. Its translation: CASSLGTGARNTEAFF.

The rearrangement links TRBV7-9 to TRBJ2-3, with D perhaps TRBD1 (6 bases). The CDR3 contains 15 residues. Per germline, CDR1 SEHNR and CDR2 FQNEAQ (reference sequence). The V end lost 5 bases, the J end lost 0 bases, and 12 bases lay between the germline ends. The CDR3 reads CASSPGASSTDTQYF. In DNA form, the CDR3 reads TGTGCCAGCAGCCCAGGGGCTAGCAGCACAGATACGCAGTATTTT. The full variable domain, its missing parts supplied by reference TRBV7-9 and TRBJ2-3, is DTGVSQNPRHKITKRGQNVTFRCDPISEHNRLYWYRQTLGQGPEFLTYFQNEAQLEKSRLLSDRFSAERPKGSFSTLEIQRTEQGDSAMYLCASSPGASSTDTQYFGPGTRLTVL.

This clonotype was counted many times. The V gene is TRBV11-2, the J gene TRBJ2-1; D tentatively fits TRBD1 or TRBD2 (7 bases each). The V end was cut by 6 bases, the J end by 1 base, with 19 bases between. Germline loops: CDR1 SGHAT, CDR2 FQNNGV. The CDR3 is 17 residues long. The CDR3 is CASSTPRGGTSYNEQFF. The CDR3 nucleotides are TGTGCCAGCAGTACCCCCAGGGGGGGGACGTCCTACAATGAGCAGTTCTTC.

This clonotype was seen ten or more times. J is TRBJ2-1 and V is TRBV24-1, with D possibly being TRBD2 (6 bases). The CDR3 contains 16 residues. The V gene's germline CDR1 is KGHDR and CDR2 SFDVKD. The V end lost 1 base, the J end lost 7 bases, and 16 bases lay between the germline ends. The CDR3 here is CATSDFGAAGQNEQFF. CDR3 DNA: TGTGCCACCAGTGATTTCGGGGCAGCGGGCCAAAATGAGCAGTTCTTC.

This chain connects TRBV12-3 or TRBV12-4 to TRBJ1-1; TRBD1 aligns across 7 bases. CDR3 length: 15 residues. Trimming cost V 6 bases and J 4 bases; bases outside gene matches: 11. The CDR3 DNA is TGTGCCAGCAGGCCCCAGGGGGGGCTGGGCACTGAAGCTTTCTTT. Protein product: CASRPQGGLGTEAFF.

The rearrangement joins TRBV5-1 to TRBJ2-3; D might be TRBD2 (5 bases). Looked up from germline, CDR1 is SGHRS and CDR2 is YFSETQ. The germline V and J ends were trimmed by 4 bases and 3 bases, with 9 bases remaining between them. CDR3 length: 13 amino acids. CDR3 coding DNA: TGCGCCAGCAGCGTAACGGGGACAGATACGCAGTATTTT. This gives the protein CASSVTGTDTQYF.

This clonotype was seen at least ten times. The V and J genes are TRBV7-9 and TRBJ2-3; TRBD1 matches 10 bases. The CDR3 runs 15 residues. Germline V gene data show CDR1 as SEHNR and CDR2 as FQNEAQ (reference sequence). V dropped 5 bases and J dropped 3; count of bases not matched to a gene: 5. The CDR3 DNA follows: TGTGCCAGCAGCGCGGGACAGGGGTGGACAGATACGCAGTATTTT. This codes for CASSAGQGWTDTQYF.